Following are 28 T cell receptor beta chains from one sample sequenced in a study of blood T cell repertoires in COVID-19. Profiled with immunoSEQ multiplex PCR; TCRdb holds only in-frame clones, not every one. Among about 480,000 clones, approximately 88% were seen once, and the ten largest hold roughly 13%. Sequencing was done on a sample of peripheral blood. These receptors were taken from a woman between 45 and 60 years old with COVID-19, enrolled during active disease.

V is TRBV9 and J is TRBJ1-2, with a possible D match to TRBD1 (5 bases). Germline V CDR1 and CDR2: SGDLS, YYNGEE. V was cut by 2 bases and J by 5 bases, with 16 bases left in between. The CDR3 extends over 15 amino acids. The CDR3 sequence: CASSVGGWGSYGYTF. CDR3 bases: TGTGCCAGCAGCGTTGGAGGGTGGGGCAGTTATGGCTACACCTTC.

The CDR3 loop is CATSDSDRAAQYF. The CDR3 nucleotides are TGTGCCACCAGTGACTCCGACAGGGCGGCGCAGTATTTT. This chain joins TRBV24-1 and TRBJ2-3; 7 bases match TRBD1. Germline V gene data show CDR1 as KGHDR and CDR2 as SFDVKD. Trimming took 4 bases from V and 10 from J; bases not matched to a gene: 7. The CDR3 runs 13 residues.

The DNA for the CDR3 is TGTGCCAGCAGTGAGTGGGCAGGGGGCGAGCAGTACTTC. Encoded protein: CASSEWAGGEQYF. The chain has TRBV2 and TRBJ2-7, with 7 bases lining up with TRBD1. V trimming: 3 bases; J trimming: 6 bases; junction bases outside the gene matches: 5. Germline V gene sequence: CDR1 SNHLY, CDR2 FYNNEI. The CDR3 spans 13 residues.

CDR3 residues: CASGGGKGSYNEQFF. CDR3 DNA: TGCGCCAGCGGGGGGGGTAAGGGCTCCTACAATGAGCAGTTCTTC. V is TRBV10-1 and J is TRBJ2-1, with 7 bases aligning to TRBD2. This CDR3 has 15 residues. In germline, CDR1 is WNHNN, CDR2 SYGVQD (reference sequence). The junction had 7 bases not matched to a gene; V was cut back by 8 bases and J by 0 bases.

The chain combines TRBV5-1 with TRBJ2-3; TRBD2 matches at 10 bases. The CDR3 length is 16 residues. V lost 4 bases to trimming and J lost 2 bases; unmatched junction nucleotides: 7. Germline V gives CDR1 SGHRS, CDR2 YFSETQ. The CDR3 coding sequence is TGCGCCAGCAGCCCCGGACTAGCGGACCCCACAGATACGCAGTATTTT. The encoded protein is CASSPGLADPTDTQYF.

This clone was observed a few times. The CDR3 DNA follows: TGTGCCATCAGTGAGGCCCTGACTAGCGGGTGGACTCCCGGGCTTAATGAGCAGTTCTTC. Translation: CAISEALTSGWTPGLNEQFF. The V and J genes are TRBV10-3 and TRBJ2-1, with 10 positions matching TRBD2. V shed 2 bases and J 7 bases; nucleotides not matched to a gene: 20. The CDR3 covers 20 residues. Germline V gives CDR1 ENHRY, CDR2 SYGVKD.

The rearrangement joins TRBV9 to TRBJ1-1; no reliable D call. Trimming left V 6 bases short and J 0 bases short, with 15 bases between. The CDR3 has 15 amino acids. Germline V CDR1 and CDR2: SGDLS, YYNGEE. The CDR3 region is CASTSTTLMNTEAFF. The CDR3 region has the DNA TGTGCCAGCACCAGTACAACCCTTATGAACACTGAAGCTTTCTTT.

The chain is built from TRBV10-3 and TRBJ1-1; no firm D call. V dropped 3 bases and J dropped 4 bases, with 12 bases sitting between them. The germline CDR1 and CDR2 sequences are ENHRY and SYGVKD. This CDR3 region has 14 residues. The CDR3: CAISERGGITEAFF. The CDR3 nucleotides read TGTGCCATCAGTGAAAGAGGAGGGATCACTGAAGCTTTCTTT.

The chain employs TRBV6-5 and TRBJ1-1; 10 bases agree with TRBD1. The CDR3 extends over 13 amino acids. The germline V gene has CDR1 MNHEY and CDR2 SVGAGI. V lost 6 bases and J lost 5; bases outside the gene matches: 3. The CDR3 sequence is CASRGQGLTEAFF. DNA of the CDR3: TGTGCCAGCAGGGGACAGGGGCTAACTGAAGCTTTCTTT.

This chain uses TRBV19 with TRBJ2-6, with D hard to call. The germline V gene has CDR1 LNHDA and CDR2 SQIVND (reference sequence). This CDR3 is 15 amino acids long. The V end was cut by 7 bases, the J end by 2 bases, with 12 bases between. CDR3 region: CASTRSEAGANVLTF. CDR3 in DNA: TGTGCCAGTACTCGATCCGAGGCTGGGGCCAACGTCCTGACTTTC. Drawing the rest from reference TRBV19 and TRBJ2-6, the complete variable domain is DGGITQSPKYLFRKEGQNVTLSCEQNLNHDAMYWYRQDPGQGLRLIYYSQIVNDFQKGDIAEGYSVSREKKESFPLTVTSAQKNPTAFYLCASTRSEAGANVLTFGAGSRLTVL.

The sample holds one count of this clone. The CDR3 region has the DNA TGCGCCAGCAGCCACTCAGGGTCGGGGGCTGAAGCTTTCTTT. It codes for CASSHSGSGAEAFF. V usage is TRBV4-1 and J usage is TRBJ1-1, with a weak D call TRBD1 (5 bases). Trimming removed 3 bases from V and 6 bases from J, with 14 bases in between. The CDR3 spans 14 residues. CDR1 is MGHRA and CDR2 is YSYEKL in the germline V gene.

The chain is built from TRBV10-3 and TRBJ1-2; D uncertain. Germline V gene sequence: CDR1 ENHRY, CDR2 SYGVKD. Between the trimmed V and J ends, which lost 0 bases and 0 bases, there was a span of 8 bases. CDR3 length equals 15 residues. Written as DNA, the CDR3 is TGTGCCATCAGTGAGTCGGGCAGCCCTAACTATGGCTACACCTTC. Its translation is CAISESGSPNYGYTF.

V usage is TRBV20-1 and J usage is TRBJ2-3; 7 nucleotides align to TRBD2. V shed 3 bases and J 0 bases; nucleotides not matched to a gene: 15. The germline gives CDR1 DFQATT, CDR2 SNEGSKA (reference sequence). The CDR3 consists of 18 residues. The DNA for the CDR3 is TGCAGTGCTAGTTCATCCGGGGGGACCGCCTCTAGCACAGATACGCAGTATTTT. It is translated as CSASSSGGTASSTDTQYF.

The chain combines TRBV9 with TRBJ2-3; 10 bases are a match to TRBD2. The CDR3 contains 17 residues. Trimming at V came to 2 bases and at J to 5 bases, leaving 11 bases not matched to a gene. Per the germline V gene, CDR1 is SGDLS and CDR2 is YYNGEE. CDR3: CASSVDRSGGPRDTQYF. CDR3 bases: TGTGCCAGCAGCGTGGACCGTAGCGGGGGGCCGCGAGATACGCAGTATTTT. Drawing the rest from reference TRBV9 and TRBJ2-3, the complete variable domain is DSGVTQTPKHLITATGQRVTLRCSPRSGDLSVYWYQQSLDQGLQFLIQYYNGEERAKGNILERFSAQQFPDLHSELNLSSLELGDSALYFCASSVDRSGGPRDTQYFGPGTRLTVL.

V gene TRBV6-5 combines with J gene TRBJ1-1, with a tentative D call TRBD1 (5 bases). This CDR3 contains 14 residues. Trimming removed 3 bases from V and 4 bases from J, with 12 bases in between. CDR1 and CDR2 from the germline V gene are MNHEY and SVGAGI. CDR3 sequence (DNA): TGTGCCAGCAGTTATAGGGGCGCTTCCACTGAAGCTTTCTTT. Protein: CASSYRGASTEAFF.

The J gene is TRBJ1-1, the V gene TRBV10-2, with D possibly being TRBD1 (5 bases). V gave up 5 bases and J gave up 1 base, with 8 bases separating them. This CDR3 region has 13 residues. Looked up from germline, CDR1 is WSHSY and CDR2 is SAAADI. The CDR3 nucleotides are TGCGCCAGCAGTCCGGGGGAGAACACTGAAGCTTTCTTT. Its translation is CASSPGENTEAFF.

The chain carries TRBV29-1 and TRBJ2-2, with 15 bases lining up with TRBD2. Germline V gene data show CDR1 as SQVTM and CDR2 as ANQGSEA. The CDR3 is 18 amino acids. V lost 1 base to trimming and J lost 5 bases; unmatched junction nucleotides: 8. CDR3 in amino acids: CSVEGTSGGDLRTGELFF. The CDR3 DNA sequence: TGCAGCGTTGAAGGGACTAGCGGGGGGGATTTGAGAACCGGGGAGCTGTTTTTT.

The chain has TRBV6-5 and TRBJ1-3; D might be TRBD1 (6 bases). This CDR3 contains 14 residues. V dropped 6 bases and J dropped 5 bases, with 14 bases sitting between them. Germline V lookup: CDR1 MNHEY, CDR2 SVGAGI. This chain's CDR3 is CASSPQGKRNTIYF. As DNA, the CDR3 is TGTGCCAGCAGCCCACAGGGTAAAAGAAACACCATATATTTT.

V and J are TRBV7-3 and TRBJ2-1, with a weak D call TRBD2 (5 bases). Germline loops: CDR1 SGHTA, CDR2 FQGTGA. V lost 2 bases and J lost 7, with 21 bases in between. The CDR3 covers 17 residues. The CDR3 spells CASSLGVRGAGGNEQFF. CDR3 in DNA: TGTGCCAGCAGCTTAGGAGTACGGGGTGCGGGCGGTAATGAGCAGTTCTTC.

V is TRBV19 and J is TRBJ2-2, with D possibly matching TRBD2 (6 bases). The germline V and J ends were trimmed by 7 bases and 3 bases, with 18 bases remaining between them. CDR3 length: 16 residues. The germline V gene has CDR1 LNHDA and CDR2 SQIVND (reference sequence). As DNA, the CDR3 is TGTGCCAGTACTCCCTGGGAGGTCCTGGACACCGGGGAGCTGTTTTTT. Encoded protein: CASTPWEVLDTGELFF.

For the CDR3, the DNA is TGTGCCAGCAGCCGGACTGGGAATCAGCCCCAGCATTTT. It translates to CASSRTGNQPQHF. The chain links TRBV2 to TRBJ1-5; D remains ambiguous. CDR3 length equals 13 residues. The V gene lost 6 bases and the J gene lost 4 bases, with 10 bases spanning the gap. Looked up from germline, CDR1 is SNHLY and CDR2 is FYNNEI.

V and J are TRBV19 and TRBJ1-1; D remains unclear. The CDR3 is 17 residues long. Per the germline V gene, CDR1 is LNHDA and CDR2 is SQIVND (reference sequence). Deletions cut 3 bases from V and 4 bases from J, with 21 bases between. The CDR3 DNA reads TGTGCCAGTAGTATCACTACGGTGCTGGGTATGGGCACTGAAGCTTTCTTT. It is translated as CASSITTVLGMGTEAFF.

This CDR3 is CASSANWDRGGNTIYF. In DNA form, the CDR3 reads TGTGCCAGCAGCGCCAACTGGGACAGAGGGGGAAACACCATATATTTT. V usage is TRBV9 and J usage is TRBJ1-3; 7 bases align to TRBD1. CDR1 is SGDLS and CDR2 is YYNGEE in the germline V gene. Germline trimming cut 3 bases from V and 4 bases from J; bases unmatched to any gene: 10. The CDR3 totals 16 residues.

This clone was seen just once. CDR3 coding DNA: TGTGCCAGCAGCTTGGGACTAGCGGGGGACTACGAGCAGTACTTC. It yields the protein CASSLGLAGDYEQYF. The chain couples TRBV11-2 to TRBJ2-7; 14 bases align to TRBD2. The J segment lost 3 bases and the V segment lost 3 bases, leaving 1 base of the junction unmatched. This CDR3 contains 15 residues. Germline loops: CDR1 SGHAT, CDR2 FQNNGV.

This rearrangement joins TRBV5-1 to TRBJ1-4; D perhaps matches TRBD1 (6 bases). Trimming stripped 4 bases from V and 8 bases from J, with 18 bases between. Germline V lookup: CDR1 SGHRS, CDR2 YFSETQ. The CDR3 sequence is 15 residues long. CDR3: CASSPQGPTGEKLFF. The CDR3 DNA reads as TGCGCCAGCAGCCCACAGGGCCCCACTGGGGAAAAACTGTTTTTT. Filled out from reference TRBV5-1 and TRBJ1-4, the complete variable domain reads KAGVTQTPRYLIKTRGQQVTLSCSPISGHRSVSWYQQTPGQGLQFLFEYFSETQRNKGNFPGRFSGRQFSNSRSEMNVSTLELGDSALYLCASSPQGPTGEKLFFGSGTQLSVL.

This chain connects TRBV24-1 to TRBJ2-5; D ambiguous. Germline V lookup: CDR1 KGHDR, CDR2 SFDVKD. This CDR3 region has 13 residues. The V gene lost 5 bases and the J gene lost 1 base, with 7 bases spanning the gap. CDR3 sequence reads: CATSAESQETQYF. Written as DNA, the CDR3 is TGTGCCACCAGTGCCGAGTCCCAAGAGACCCAGTACTTC.

This chain connects TRBV19 to TRBJ2-5; 10 bases match TRBD1. V trimming: 9 bases; J trimming: 4 bases; junction bases outside the gene matches: 5. From germline, CDR1 is LNHDA and CDR2 SQIVND (reference sequence). CDR3 length: 13 amino acids. Here the CDR3 reads CASKGQGGETQYF. CDR3 coding DNA: TGTGCCAGCAAAGGACAGGGGGGAGAGACCCAGTACTTC.

CDR3 in amino acids: CASKTGTGESTNEKLFF. The CDR3 DNA reads as TGCGCCAGCAAAACGGGGACAGGAGAATCAACTAATGAAAAACTGTTTTTT. This chain connects TRBV5-1 to TRBJ1-4, with 8 bases lining up with TRBD1. Germline V gene sequence: CDR1 SGHRS, CDR2 YFSETQ. Germline trimming cut 6 bases from V and 0 bases from J; bases unmatched to any gene: 10. CDR3 length: 17 amino acids.